This T cell receptor beta chain was retrieved from a study of technical replicates of blood from a few donors. The protocol was immunoSEQ multiplex PCR, while the TCRdb copy is restricted to in-frame clones and leaves out a portion. The repertoire holds 75,000 to 100,000 clones, about 94% seen once, with 0.38% in the top ten. With V trimmed by 7 bases and J by 7 bases, 17 bases remained unmatched. The CDR3 is made up of 16 amino acids. Germline CDR1 is KGHSH and CDR2 is LQKENI. The chain combines TRBV18 with TRBJ1-1; TRBD1 matches 8 bases. This clonotype originated in a human donor in good health. The sample comprised T cells isolated from PBMCs. The CDR3 protein is CASCYRAAGGASEAFF. CDR3 DNA: TGTGCCAGCTGTTACCGGGCGGCAGGGGGCGCGAGTGAAGCTTTCTTT.